This T cell receptor (beta chain) is drawn from a study of blood T cell repertoires in COVID-19 (dated by TCRdb to about 2020). At the level of the whole study: Collaborator samples came from the United States, Italy and Spain and covered acute and convalescent phases of COVID-19. Samples were obtained from the ongoing ImmuneRACE study (first 160 participants) and from 1,200 or so subjects provided by 6 global collaborators. Subjects who had been exposed to COVID-19, were actively infected with it, or had recovered from it provided the deeply sampled blood TCRbeta repertoires that made up the dataset. The repertoires were made available in a free public database intended to serve as a resource for research on the immune response to SARS-CoV-2. Nearly every sample came with metadata listing a de-identified subject ID, COVID-19 status, age in years and sex. HLA class I and class II types, where available, came from metadata supplied by the sample provider rather than from assay-based typing. The prospective study material was composed of cDNA or gDNA derived from T cells, B-cell-depleted T cells, or PBMCs. Broader findings and caveats from the paper: How much clinical and demographic metadata was included differed by source and by participant, and the metadata was provided uncurated.

Cut back by 2 bases and 3 bases, the V and J ends lie 8 bases apart. The germline V gene sets CDR1 to MDHEN and CDR2 to SYDVKM. The CDR3 spans 14 residues, from the cysteine through the phenylalanine. The sequence is cut down to CDR3 DNA, 42 bases in frame from base 1. This clone appeared many times. No cognate antigen has been identified for it. Base qualities are not at hand, and no much larger clone is one base apart. Other DNA variants within this sample encode the same CDR3. TCRbeta CDR3 regions were amplified from genomic DNA by means of the immunoSEQ Assay, a bias-controlled multiplex PCR. Per the source publication's procedure: The number of nucleated cells in each sample was estimated from the amplification of reference gene primers within the assay. To quantify the absolute abundance of each unique TCRbeta CDR3 rearrangement, sequence reads were collapsed and filtered. For each sample, productive Simpson clonality was calculated as the square root of Simpson's diversity index over productive rearrangements. TCRdb took over this immuneACCESS table, retaining in-frame rearrangements with V and J assigned. Such tables are incomplete; in checked studies, under half of the missing clones stem from an unresolved V gene, and the remainder is unexplained. From that table come the V and J calls and clone size; the DNA was used to work out D and trimming. Across this sample there are about 140,000 clones, with 70% to 90% seen only once. The top ten constitute around 8.2% of the sample.

Each collaborating institution followed its own protocols to collect whole blood in K2EDTA tubes. For TCRbeta analysis, collaborators shipped samples in one of three forms: frozen whole blood, isolated PBMCs, or DNA extracted from either of those sample types. Specimen: peripheral blood. The rearrangement joined TRBV28 to TRBJ1-5; no D gene is confidently identified. The TCR originated in a woman in her sixties or seventies with acute or convalescent COVID-19. The DNA sequence reads TGTGCCAGCAGTTTAGTCGCAGACAATCAGCCCCAGCATTTT. Its coded protein is CASSLVADNQPQHF.